A selection of T cell receptor beta chains follows, all from one sample in a study of blood T cells in healthy people across ages. TCRdb re-analysed the 5' RACE reads in MiXCR, keeping a single row per CDR3 protein. The table lists about 670,000 distinct CDR3 sequences, under 65% of them singletons. The source material was blood. The receptor source for this set is a woman aged 80 or over in good health. Each CDR3 is given with its conserved first and last residue. The D gene is left open where the match is weak. A row's size may be missing; if present it is once, few, many or a size class.

D: NA
V: TRBV5-6
J: TRBJ2-5
size: NA
CDR3: CSSSLRRGSQQYF
DNA: TGTTCCAGCAGCTTACGACGAGGTTCCCAGCAGTACTTC

D: NA
V: TRBV29-1
J: TRBJ2-1
size: few
CDR3: CSVDPLGTNEQFF
DNA: TGCAGCGTTGACCCTCTTGGCACGAATGAGCAGTTCTTC

D: TRBD2
V: TRBV28
J: TRBJ2-3
size: NA
CDR3: CASSFPLAGAGDTQYF
DNA: TGTGCCAGCAGTTTTCCTCTAGCGGGGGCAGGGGATACGCAGTATTTT

D: NA
V: TRBV9
J: TRBJ2-4
size: NA
CDR3: CASSVQLAKNIQYF
DNA: TGTGCCAGCAGCGTTCAGCTAGCCAAAAACATTCAGTACTTC

D: NA
V: TRBV27
J: TRBJ2-1
size: many
CDR3: CASSSRTTRDEQFF
DNA: TGTGCCAGCAGTTCCCGGACTACAAGGGACGAGCAGTTCTTC

D: NA
V: TRBV25-1
J: TRBJ2-5
size: NA
CDR3: CASSEFVVGRETQYF
DNA: TGTGCCAGCAGTGAATTCGTTGTAGGGAGAGAGACCCAGTACTTC

D: NA
V: TRBV5-1
J: TRBJ2-1
size: many
CDR3: CASSALANEQFF
DNA: TGCGCCAGCAGCGCACTAGCCAATGAGCAGTTCTTC

D: TRBD1
V: TRBV12-3/TRBV12-4
J: TRBJ2-3
size: NA
CDR3: CASSLSHGQGISDTQYF
DNA: TGTGCCAGCAGTTTATCCCACGGACAGGGAATATCAGATACGCAGTATTTT

D: TRBD2
V: TRBV20-1
J: TRBJ2-1
size: many
CDR3: CSATSGGGQNEQFF
DNA: TGCAGTGCTACTAGCGGGGGGGGACAAAATGAGCAGTTCTTC

D: NA
V: TRBV6-6
J: TRBJ1-6
size: few
CDR3: CATKGGSYNSPLHF
DNA: TGTGCCACCAAAGGGGGCTCCTATAATTCACCCCTCCACTTT

D: TRBD2
V: TRBV5-4
J: TRBJ2-3
size: many
CDR3: CASSAGTSVSTDTQYF
DNA: TGTGCCAGCAGTGCCGGGACTAGCGTAAGCACAGATACGCAGTATTTT

D: NA
V: TRBV28
J: TRBJ1-3
size: NA
CDR3: CASSLPPGSTGNTIYF
DNA: TGTGCCAGCAGTTTACCCCCTGGGAGTACTGGAAACACCATATATTTT

D: NA
V: TRBV21-1
J: TRBJ2-3
size: many
CDR3: CARRACRRYF
DNA: TGTGCCCGGCGCGCCTGTCGGCGGTATTTT